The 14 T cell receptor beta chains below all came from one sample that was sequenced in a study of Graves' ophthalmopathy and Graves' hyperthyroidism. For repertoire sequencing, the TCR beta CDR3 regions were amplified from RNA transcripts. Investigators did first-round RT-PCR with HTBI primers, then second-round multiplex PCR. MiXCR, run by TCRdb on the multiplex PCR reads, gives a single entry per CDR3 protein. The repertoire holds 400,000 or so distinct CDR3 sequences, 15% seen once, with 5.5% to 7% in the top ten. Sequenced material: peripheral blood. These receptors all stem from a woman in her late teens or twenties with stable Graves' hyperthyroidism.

CDR3 sequence reads: CASSFPGVDGYTF. The CDR3 DNA reads as TGTGCCAGCAGTTTTCCAGGGGTCGATGGCTACACCTTC. The chain has TRBV12-3 or TRBV12-4 and TRBJ1-2, with D possibly TRBD1 on 6 matching bases. This CDR3 comprises 13 residues. Trimming took off 3 bases at V and 6 bases at J, with 11 bases between the two ends.

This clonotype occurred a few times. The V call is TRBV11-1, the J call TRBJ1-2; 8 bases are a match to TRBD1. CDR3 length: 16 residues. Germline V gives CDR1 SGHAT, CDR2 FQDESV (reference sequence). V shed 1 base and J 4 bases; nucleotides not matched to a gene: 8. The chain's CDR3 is CASSLVGTGFRYGYTF. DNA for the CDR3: TGTGCCAGCAGCTTAGTCGGGACAGGCTTCCGCTATGGCTACACCTTC.

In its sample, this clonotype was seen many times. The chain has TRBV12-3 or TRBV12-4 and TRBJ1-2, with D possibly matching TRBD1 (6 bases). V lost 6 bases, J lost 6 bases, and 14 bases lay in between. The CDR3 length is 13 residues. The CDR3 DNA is TGTGCCAGCAGGAAAAGAGGGGGTGATGGCTACACCTTC. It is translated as CASRKRGGDGYTF.

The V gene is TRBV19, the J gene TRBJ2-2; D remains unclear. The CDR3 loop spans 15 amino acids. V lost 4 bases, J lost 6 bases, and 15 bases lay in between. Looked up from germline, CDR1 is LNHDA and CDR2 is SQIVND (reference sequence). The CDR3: CASSTGPSSAGELFF. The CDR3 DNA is TGTGCCAGTAGTACTGGACCCTCGAGCGCCGGGGAGCTGTTTTTT.

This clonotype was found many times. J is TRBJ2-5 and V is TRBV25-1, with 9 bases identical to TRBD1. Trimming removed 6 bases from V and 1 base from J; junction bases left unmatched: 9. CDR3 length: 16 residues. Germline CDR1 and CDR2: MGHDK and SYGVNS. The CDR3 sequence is CASSPLGDRVQETQYF. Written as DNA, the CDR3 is TGTGCCAGCAGCCCCCTGGGGGACAGGGTCCAAGAGACCCAGTACTTC.

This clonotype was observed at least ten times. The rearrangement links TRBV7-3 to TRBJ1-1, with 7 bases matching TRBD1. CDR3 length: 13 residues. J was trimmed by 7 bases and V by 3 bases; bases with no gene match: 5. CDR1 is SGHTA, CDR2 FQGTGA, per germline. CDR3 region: CASSFDDRVEAFF. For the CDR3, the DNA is TGTGCCAGCAGCTTCGACGACAGGGTTGAAGCTTTCTTT.

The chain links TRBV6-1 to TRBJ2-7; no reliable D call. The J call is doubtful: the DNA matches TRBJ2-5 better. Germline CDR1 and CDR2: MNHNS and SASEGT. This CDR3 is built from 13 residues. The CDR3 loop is CASSEIPKETQYF. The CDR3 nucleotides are TGTGCCAGCAGTGAAATCCCGAAAGAGACCCAGTACTTC.

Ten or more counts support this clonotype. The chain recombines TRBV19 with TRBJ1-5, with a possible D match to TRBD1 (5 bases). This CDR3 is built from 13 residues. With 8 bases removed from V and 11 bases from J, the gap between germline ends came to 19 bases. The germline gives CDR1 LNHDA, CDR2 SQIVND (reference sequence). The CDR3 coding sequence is TGTGCCAGTTGGGACGGGGGGGTTCTGACCCAGCATTTT. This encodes CASWDGGVLTQHF.

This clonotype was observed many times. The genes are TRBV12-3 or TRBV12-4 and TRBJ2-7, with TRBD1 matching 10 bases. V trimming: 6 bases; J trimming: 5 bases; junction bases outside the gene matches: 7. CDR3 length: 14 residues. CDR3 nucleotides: TGTGCCAGCAGGAGACAGGGGGCGATCCACGAGCAGTACTTC. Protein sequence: CASRRQGAIHEQYF.

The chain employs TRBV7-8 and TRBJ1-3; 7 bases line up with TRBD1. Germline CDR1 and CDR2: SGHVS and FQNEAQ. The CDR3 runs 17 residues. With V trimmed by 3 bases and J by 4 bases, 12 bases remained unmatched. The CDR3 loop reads CASSLVDREHSGNTIYF. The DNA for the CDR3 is TGTGCCAGCAGCTTGGTAGACAGGGAACATTCCGGAAACACCATATATTTT.

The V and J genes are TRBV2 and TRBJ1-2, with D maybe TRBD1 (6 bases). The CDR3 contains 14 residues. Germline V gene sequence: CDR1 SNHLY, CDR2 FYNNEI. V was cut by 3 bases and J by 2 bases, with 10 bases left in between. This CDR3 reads CASSEWQGNYGYTF. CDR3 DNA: TGTGCCAGCAGTGAGTGGCAGGGGAACTATGGCTACACCTTC.

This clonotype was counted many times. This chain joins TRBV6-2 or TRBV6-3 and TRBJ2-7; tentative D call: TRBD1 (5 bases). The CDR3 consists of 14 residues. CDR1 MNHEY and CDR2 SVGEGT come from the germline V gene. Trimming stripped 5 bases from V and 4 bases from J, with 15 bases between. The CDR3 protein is CASSLRQLHYEQYF. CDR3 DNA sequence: TGTGCCAGCAGTCTCCGACAGTTACATTACGAGCAGTACTTC.

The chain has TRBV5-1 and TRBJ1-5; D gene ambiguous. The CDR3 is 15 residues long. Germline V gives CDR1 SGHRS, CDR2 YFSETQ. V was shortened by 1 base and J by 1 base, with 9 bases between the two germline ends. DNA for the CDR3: TGCGCCAGCAGCTTGATGGGCGGGAGCAATCAGCCCCAGCATTTT. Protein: CASSLMGGSNQPQHF.

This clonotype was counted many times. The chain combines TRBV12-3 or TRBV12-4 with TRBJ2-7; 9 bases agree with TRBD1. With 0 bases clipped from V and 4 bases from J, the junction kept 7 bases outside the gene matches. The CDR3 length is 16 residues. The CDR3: CASSLAWSGTGYEQYF. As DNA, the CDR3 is TGTGCCAGCAGTTTAGCGTGGAGTGGGACAGGGTACGAGCAGTACTTC.